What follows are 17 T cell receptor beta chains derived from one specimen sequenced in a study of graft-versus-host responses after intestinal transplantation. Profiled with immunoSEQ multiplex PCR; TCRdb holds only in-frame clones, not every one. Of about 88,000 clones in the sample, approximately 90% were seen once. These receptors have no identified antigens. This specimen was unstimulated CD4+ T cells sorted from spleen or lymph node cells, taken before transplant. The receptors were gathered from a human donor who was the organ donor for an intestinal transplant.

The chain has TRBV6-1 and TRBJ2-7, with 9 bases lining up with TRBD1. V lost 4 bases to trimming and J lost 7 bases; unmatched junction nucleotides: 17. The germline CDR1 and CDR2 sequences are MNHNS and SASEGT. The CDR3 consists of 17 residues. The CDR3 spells CASSAGGPGQGMMEQYF. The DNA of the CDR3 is TGTGCCAGCAGTGCCGGGGGGCCGGGACAGGGAATGATGGAGCAGTACTTC.

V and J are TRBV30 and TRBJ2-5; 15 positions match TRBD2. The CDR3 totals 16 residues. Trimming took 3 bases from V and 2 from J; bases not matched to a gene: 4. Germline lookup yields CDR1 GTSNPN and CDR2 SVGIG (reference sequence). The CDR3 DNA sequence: TGTGCCTGGAGCCCGGGACTAGCGGGAGGACAAGAGACCCAGTACTTC. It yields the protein CAWSPGLAGGQETQYF.

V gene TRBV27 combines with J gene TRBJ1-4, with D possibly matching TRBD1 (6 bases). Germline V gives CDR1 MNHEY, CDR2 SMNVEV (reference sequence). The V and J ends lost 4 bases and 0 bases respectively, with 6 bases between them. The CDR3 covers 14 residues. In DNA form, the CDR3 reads TGTGCCAGCAGTTGGACAGCAACTAATGAAAAACTGTTTTTT. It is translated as CASSWTATNEKLFF. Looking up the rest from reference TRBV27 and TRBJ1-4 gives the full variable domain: EAQVTQNPRYLITVTGKKLTVTCSQNMNHEYMSWYRQDPGLGLRQIYYSMNVEVTDKGDVPEGYKVSRKEKRNFPLILESPSPNQTSLYFCASSWTATNEKLFFGSGTQLSVL.

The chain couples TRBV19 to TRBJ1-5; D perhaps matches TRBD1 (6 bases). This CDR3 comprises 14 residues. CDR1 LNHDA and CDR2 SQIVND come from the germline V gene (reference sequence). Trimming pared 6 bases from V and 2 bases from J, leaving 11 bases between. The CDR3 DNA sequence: TGTGCCAGTAGGAACAGGGTCCGCAATCAGCCCCAGCATTTT. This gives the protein CASRNRVRNQPQHF.

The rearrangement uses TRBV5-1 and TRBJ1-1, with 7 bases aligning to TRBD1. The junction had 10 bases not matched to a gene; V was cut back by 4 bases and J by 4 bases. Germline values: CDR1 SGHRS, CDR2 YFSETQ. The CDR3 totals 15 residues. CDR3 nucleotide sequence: TGCGCCAGCAGCGGTGACAGGGCAATCCTCACTGAAGCTTTCTTT. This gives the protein CASSGDRAILTEAFF.

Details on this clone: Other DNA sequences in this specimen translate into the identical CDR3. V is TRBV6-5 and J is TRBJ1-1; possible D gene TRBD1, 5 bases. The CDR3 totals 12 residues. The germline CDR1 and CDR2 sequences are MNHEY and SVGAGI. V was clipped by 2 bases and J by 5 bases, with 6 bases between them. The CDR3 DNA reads TGTGCCAGCAGTTACGGGGGGACTGAAGCTTTCTTT. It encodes CASSYGGTEAFF.

The chain's CDR3 is CASSFPEETQYF. CDR3 nucleotides: TGCGCCAGCAGCTTCCCCGAAGAGACCCAGTACTTC. The rearrangement uses TRBV5-1 and TRBJ2-5, with unresolved D. This CDR3 region has 12 residues. V lost 2 bases to trimming and J lost 3 bases, with 5 bases between them. Germline CDR1 SGHRS, CDR2 YFSETQ. Looking up the rest from reference TRBV5-1 and TRBJ2-5 gives the full variable domain: KAGVTQTPRYLIKTRGQQVTLSCSPISGHRSVSWYQQTPGQGLQFLFEYFSETQRNKGNFPGRFSGRQFSNSRSEMNVSTLELGDSALYLCASSFPEETQYFGPGTRLLVL.

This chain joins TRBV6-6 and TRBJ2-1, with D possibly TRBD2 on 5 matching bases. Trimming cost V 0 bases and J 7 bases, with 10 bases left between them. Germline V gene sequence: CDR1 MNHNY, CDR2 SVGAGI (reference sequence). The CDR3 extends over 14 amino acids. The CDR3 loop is CASSYSYRENEQFF. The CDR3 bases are TGTGCCAGCAGTTACTCGTATAGGGAGAATGAGCAGTTCTTC.

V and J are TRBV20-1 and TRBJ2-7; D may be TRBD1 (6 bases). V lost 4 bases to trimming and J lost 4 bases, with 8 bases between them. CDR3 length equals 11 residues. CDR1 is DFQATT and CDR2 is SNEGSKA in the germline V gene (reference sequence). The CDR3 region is CSAKGGYEQYF. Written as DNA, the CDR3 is TGCAGTGCTAAAGGGGGTTACGAGCAGTACTTC.

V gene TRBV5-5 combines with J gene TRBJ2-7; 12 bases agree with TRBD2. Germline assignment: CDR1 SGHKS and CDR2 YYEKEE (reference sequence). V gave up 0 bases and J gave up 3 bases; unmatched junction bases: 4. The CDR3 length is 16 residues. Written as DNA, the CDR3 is TGTGCCAGCAGCTTGGTACCACTAGCGGGAGGCTACGAGCAGTACTTC. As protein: CASSLVPLAGGYEQYF.

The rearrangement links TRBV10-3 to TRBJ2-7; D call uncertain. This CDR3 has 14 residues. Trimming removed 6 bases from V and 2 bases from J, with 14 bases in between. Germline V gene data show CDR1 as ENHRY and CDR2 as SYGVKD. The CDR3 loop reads CAISPAGNTYEQYF. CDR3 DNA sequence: TGTGCCATCAGCCCGGCAGGTAATACCTACGAGCAGTACTTC.

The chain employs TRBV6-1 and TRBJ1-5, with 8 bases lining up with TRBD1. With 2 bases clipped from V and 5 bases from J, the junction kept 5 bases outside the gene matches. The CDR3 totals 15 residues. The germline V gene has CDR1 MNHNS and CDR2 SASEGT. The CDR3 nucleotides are TGTGCCAGCAGTGAACACGACAGGGGCTATCAGCCCCAGCATTTT. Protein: CASSEHDRGYQPQHF.

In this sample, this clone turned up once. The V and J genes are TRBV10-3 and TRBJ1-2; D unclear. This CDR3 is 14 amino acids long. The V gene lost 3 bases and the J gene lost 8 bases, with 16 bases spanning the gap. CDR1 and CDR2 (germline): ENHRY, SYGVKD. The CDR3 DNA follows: TGTGCCATCAGTGATTCCAGCCACTTGCGGGGCTACACCTTC. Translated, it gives CAISDSSHLRGYTF.

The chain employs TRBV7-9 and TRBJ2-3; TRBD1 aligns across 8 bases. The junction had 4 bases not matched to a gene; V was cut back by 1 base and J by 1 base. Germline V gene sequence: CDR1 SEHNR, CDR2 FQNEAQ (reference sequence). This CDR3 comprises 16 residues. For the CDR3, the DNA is TGTGCCAGCAGCTTAGAAACGGGACAGGGCACAGATACGCAGTATTTT. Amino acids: CASSLETGQGTDTQYF.

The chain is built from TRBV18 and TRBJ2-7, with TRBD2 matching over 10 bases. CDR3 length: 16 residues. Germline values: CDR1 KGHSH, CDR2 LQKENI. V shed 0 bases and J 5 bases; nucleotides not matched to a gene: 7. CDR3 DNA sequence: TGTGCCAGCTCACCACCGCTAGCGGGAGTGCCCCACGAGCAGTACTTC. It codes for CASSPPLAGVPHEQYF.

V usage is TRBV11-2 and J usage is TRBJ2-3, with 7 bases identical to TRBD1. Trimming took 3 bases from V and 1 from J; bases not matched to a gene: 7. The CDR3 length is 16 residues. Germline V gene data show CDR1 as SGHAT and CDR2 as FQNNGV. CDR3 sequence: CASSFDRVPGTDTQYF. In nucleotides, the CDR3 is TGTGCCAGCAGCTTCGACAGGGTCCCGGGCACAGATACGCAGTATTTT.

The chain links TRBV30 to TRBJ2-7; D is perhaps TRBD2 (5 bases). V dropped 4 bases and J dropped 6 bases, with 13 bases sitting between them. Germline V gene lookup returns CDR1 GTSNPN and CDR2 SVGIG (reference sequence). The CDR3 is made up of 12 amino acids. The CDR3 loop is CAWKQSGFEQYF. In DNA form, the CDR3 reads TGTGCCTGGAAACAGTCGGGGTTCGAGCAGTACTTC.